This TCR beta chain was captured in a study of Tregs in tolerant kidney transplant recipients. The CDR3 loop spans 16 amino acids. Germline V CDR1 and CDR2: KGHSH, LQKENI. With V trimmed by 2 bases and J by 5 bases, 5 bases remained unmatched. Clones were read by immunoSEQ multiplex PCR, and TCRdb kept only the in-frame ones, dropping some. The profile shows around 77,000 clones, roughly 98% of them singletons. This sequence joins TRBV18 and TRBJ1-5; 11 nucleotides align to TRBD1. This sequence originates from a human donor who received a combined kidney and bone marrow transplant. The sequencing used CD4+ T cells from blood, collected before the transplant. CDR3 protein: CASSPWGQGVDQPQHF. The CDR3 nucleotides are TGTGCCAGCTCACCATGGGGACAGGGGGTTGATCAGCCCCAGCATTTT.